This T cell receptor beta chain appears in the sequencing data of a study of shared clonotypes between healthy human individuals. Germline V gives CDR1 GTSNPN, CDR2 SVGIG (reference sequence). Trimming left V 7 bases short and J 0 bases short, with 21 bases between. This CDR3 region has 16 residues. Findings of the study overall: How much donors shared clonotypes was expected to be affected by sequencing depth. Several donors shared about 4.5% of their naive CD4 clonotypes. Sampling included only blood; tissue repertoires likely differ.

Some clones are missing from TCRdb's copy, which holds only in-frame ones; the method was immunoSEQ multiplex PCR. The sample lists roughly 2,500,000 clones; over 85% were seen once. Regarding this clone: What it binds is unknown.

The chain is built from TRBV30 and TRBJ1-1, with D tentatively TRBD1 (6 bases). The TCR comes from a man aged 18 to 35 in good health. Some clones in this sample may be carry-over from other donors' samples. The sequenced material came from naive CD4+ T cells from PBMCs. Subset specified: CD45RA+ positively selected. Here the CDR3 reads CAFVGGHGQLNTEAFF. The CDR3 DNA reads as TGTGCCTTCGTGGGGGGGCATGGACAGCTGAACACTGAAGCTTTCTTT.